A single sample is the source of the 18 T cell receptor beta chains below, sequenced in a study of neoadjuvant anti-PD-1 for oral cavity cancer. Method: immunoSEQ multiplex PCR; TCRdb's copy keeps in-frame clones and lacks some. This sample carries 8,500 to 9,500 clones, around 75% of them seen once, and the ten largest clones take 4%. The time point: after neoadjuvant nivolumab, at surgical resection. Source: PBMCs, taken after nivolumab (anti-PD-1) treatment. The receptor set was obtained from a person aged 35 to 85 with oral cavity squamous cell carcinoma.

The V and J genes are TRBV6-6 and TRBJ1-6; TRBD1 is a possible D gene (5 bases). CDR1 and CDR2 (germline): MNHNY, SVGAGI (reference sequence). The CDR3 totals 15 residues. Trimming removed 8 bases from V and 9 bases from J, with 20 bases in between. The CDR3 nucleotides read TGTGCCAGCCTCGAGACAGCCCCTGGACGTTCACCCCTCCACTTT. The encoded protein is CASLETAPGRSPLHF.

This clone showed up just once. The CDR3 loop reads CSVREALAKNIQYF. DNA for the CDR3: TGCAGCGTTAGAGAGGCTCTAGCCAAAAACATTCAGTACTTC. The chain carries TRBV29-1 and TRBJ2-4; D gene ambiguous. In germline, CDR1 is SQVTM, CDR2 ANQGSEA. This CDR3 comprises 14 residues. The V end was cut by 5 bases, the J end by 0 bases, with 11 bases between. Full variable domain (outside the CDR3, taken from reference TRBV29-1 and TRBJ2-4): SAVISQKPSRDICQRGTSLTIQCQVDSQVTMMFWYRQQPGQSLTLIATANQGSEATYESGFVIDKFPISRPNLTFSTLTVSNMSPEDSSIYLCSVREALAKNIQYFGAGTRLSVL.

There are a few counts of this clone. The chain couples TRBV4-1 to TRBJ1-1, with D possibly matching TRBD1 (5 bases). CDR3 length equals 15 residues. Trimming took 1 base from V and 6 from J, leaving 15 bases between them. Germline-derived CDR1 and CDR2 are MGHRA and YSYEKL. Written as DNA, the CDR3 is TGCGCCAGCAGCCAAGCCGCAGGGAAATGGTCTGAAGCTTTCTTT. Translated: CASSQAAGKWSEAFF.

This clone was seen only a few times. The chain recombines TRBV11-2 with TRBJ1-1, with TRBD1 matching over 8 bases. Unmatched junction bases numbered 8, after V lost 6 bases and J lost 2 bases. From germline, CDR1 is SGHAT and CDR2 FQNNGV. The CDR3 spans 15 residues. The CDR3 spells CASSPDRALNTEAFF. The DNA of the CDR3 is TGTGCCAGCAGTCCGGACAGGGCACTAAACACTGAAGCTTTCTTT. Full variable domain (missing parts from reference TRBV11-2 and TRBJ1-1): EAGVAQSPRYKIIEKRQSVAFWCNPISGHATLYWYQQILGQGPKLLIQFQNNGVVDDSQLPKDRFSAERLKGVDSTLKIQPAKLEDSAVYLCASSPDRALNTEAFFGQGTRLTVV.

CDR3 bases: TGCAGCGCTGGAGGTCAGGGGAAGATTGAAGCTTTCTTT. Translating it yields CSAGGQGKIEAFF. The chain is built from TRBV29-1 and TRBJ1-1; weak D call: TRBD1 (6 bases). CDR1 is SQVTM and CDR2 is ANQGSEA in the germline V gene. CDR3 length: 13 residues. Trimming removed 7 bases from V and 7 bases from J, with 19 bases in between.

The chain combines TRBV27 with TRBJ1-1, with D unresolved. Per germline, CDR1 MNHEY and CDR2 SMNVEV (reference sequence). The ends were cut back, 6 bases at V and 3 bases at J, with 11 bases in the middle. The CDR3 loop spans 13 amino acids. The CDR3: CASRAAWDTEAFF. For the CDR3, the DNA is TGTGCCAGCAGAGCCGCATGGGACACTGAAGCTTTCTTT.

This clone occurred once. The J gene is TRBJ1-1, the V gene TRBV14; no definite D call. The germline gives CDR1 SGHDN, CDR2 FVKESK. V was cut by 1 base and J by 1 base, with 10 bases left in between. The CDR3 totals 15 residues. Written as DNA, the CDR3 is TGTGCCAGCAGCCAAGCCCCAGGAGGGAACACTGAAGCTTTCTTT. It translates to CASSQAPGGNTEAFF.

This chain links TRBV6-1 with TRBJ1-6; TRBD1 might be the D (6 bases). Germline lookup yields CDR1 MNHNS and CDR2 SASEGT. The V end was cut by 2 bases, the J end by 8 bases, with 13 bases between. The CDR3 contains 15 residues. CDR3 in amino acids: CASSEISGAYSPLHF. CDR3 DNA: TGTGCCAGCAGTGAAATATCAGGGGCATATTCACCCCTCCACTTT.

V and J are TRBV19 and TRBJ2-7; no reliable D call. The length of the CDR3 is 18 residues. Per germline, CDR1 LNHDA and CDR2 SQIVND (reference sequence). V lost 1 base and J 2 bases, leaving 21 bases between the germline ends. CDR3 bases: TGTGCCAGTAGTATAGGTGGGCTGCAAAGGTTTCTTCCCTACGAGCAGTACTTC. It yields the protein CASSIGGLQRFLPYEQYF.

The V gene is TRBV7-8, the J gene TRBJ2-3; D remains unclear. Germline CDR1 SGHVS, CDR2 FQNEAQ. V lost 5 bases, J lost 6 bases, and 12 bases lay in between. The CDR3 loop spans 13 amino acids. The CDR3 nucleotides read TGTGCCAGCAGCCCCCCTAGGGTGGATACGCAGTATTTT. Translated, it gives CASSPPRVDTQYF.

This chain connects TRBV30 to TRBJ1-1; maybe TRBD1 (5 bases). V shed 0 bases and J shed 4 bases, with 12 bases lying between them. The CDR3 is made up of 14 amino acids. Germline-derived CDR1 and CDR2 are GTSNPN and SVGIG (reference sequence). The CDR3 DNA is TGTGCCTGGAGTGTACTGCAGGGCGTCACTGAAGCTTTCTTT. Translated: CAWSVLQGVTEAFF.

The gene calls are TRBV7-2 and TRBJ2-5; D gene ambiguous. This CDR3 is 13 amino acids long. Trimming took 5 bases from V and 1 from J, leaving 8 bases between them. Germline-derived CDR1 and CDR2 are SGHTA and FQGNSA. CDR3 nucleotides: TGTGCCAGCAGCCTGACACCCCAAGAGACCCAGTACTTC. Its protein product is CASSLTPQETQYF. Drawing the rest from reference TRBV7-2 and TRBJ2-5, the complete variable domain is GAGVSQSPSNKVTEKGKDVELRCDPISGHTALYWYRQSLGQGLEFLIYFQGNSAPDKSGLPSDRFSAERTGGSVSTLTIQRTQQEDSAVYLCASSLTPQETQYFGPGTRLLVL.

The chain is built from TRBV7-9 and TRBJ2-2, with 12 bases fitting TRBD2. CDR3 size: 18 residues. V was clipped by 5 bases and J by 3 bases; unmatched bases: 10. Germline CDR1 reads SEHNR; CDR2 reads FQNEAQ (reference sequence). CDR3 sequence: CASSVHRLAGVDTGELFF. The CDR3 region has the DNA TGTGCCAGCAGCGTACATCGACTAGCGGGAGTTGACACCGGGGAGCTGTTTTTT.

This sequence joins TRBV19 and TRBJ2-3; 7 bases fit TRBD2. The CDR3 extends over 16 amino acids. Germline lookup yields CDR1 LNHDA and CDR2 SQIVND (reference sequence). Trimming at V came to 6 bases and at J to 3 bases, leaving 12 bases not matched to a gene. The CDR3, as DNA: TGTGCCAGTAGAGATACGGGCGGGGGACGAACAGATACGCAGTATTTT. It codes for CASRDTGGGRTDTQYF.

The J gene is TRBJ2-4, the V gene TRBV6-6; D possibly matches TRBD1 or TRBD2 (6 bases each). The CDR3 spans 13 residues. Trimming pared 4 bases from V and 7 bases from J, leaving 11 bases between. CDR1 MNHNY and CDR2 SVGAGI come from the germline V gene (reference sequence). The CDR3 DNA is TGTGCCAGCAGTTCCGGGGGCAGGAACATTCAGTACTTC. Amino acid sequence: CASSSGGRNIQYF.

The J gene is TRBJ1-2, the V gene TRBV27; 8 bases line up with TRBD1. The CDR3 is 13 amino acids. Germline V CDR1 and CDR2: MNHEY, SMNVEV (reference sequence). V lost 5 bases and J lost 4; bases outside the gene matches: 3. CDR3 bases: TGTGCCAGCAGTCCTACAGGGGGCTATGGCTACACCTTC. Encoded protein: CASSPTGGYGYTF.

This chain connects TRBV7-9 to TRBJ2-1, with D perhaps matching TRBD1 (7 bases). V shed 6 bases and J shed 4 bases, with 16 bases lying between them. CDR1 and CDR2 from the germline V gene are SEHNR and FQNEAQ (reference sequence). The CDR3 contains 15 residues. The CDR3 loop reads CASSQATGRYNEQFF. For the CDR3, the DNA is TGTGCCAGCAGTCAAGCGACAGGGAGGTACAATGAGCAGTTCTTC. Based on the CDR3 plus reference TRBV7-9 and TRBJ2-1, the full variable domain is DTGVSQNPRHKITKRGQNVTFRCDPISEHNRLYWYRQTLGQGPEFLTYFQNEAQLEKSRLLSDRFSAERPKGSFSTLEIQRTEQGDSAMYLCASSQATGRYNEQFFGPGTRLTVL.

The V and J genes are TRBV7-8 and TRBJ1-3; TRBD1 matches 8 bases. Germline V gene data show CDR1 as SGHVS and CDR2 as FQNEAQ. The CDR3 has 16 amino acids. The trim removed 5 bases at V and 0 bases at J, leaving 6 bases unmatched. The CDR3 sequence is CASSRTGGDSGNTIYF. CDR3 sequence (DNA): TGTGCCAGCAGCCGTACAGGGGGTGACTCTGGAAACACCATATATTTT.